This TCR beta chain comes out of a study of tumor and adjacent non-tumor tissue in lung cancer. RNA was extracted from bulk tissue without any cell sorting. The normal lung tissue was taken more than 3 cm from the tumor edge. Three rounds of nested PCR, following a modified ARM-PCR protocol, produced the TCRbeta library. MiXCR was run by TCRdb on the multiplex PCR reads, yielding one entry per CDR3 protein. The sample includes 100,000 or so distinct CDR3 sequences, roughly two thirds of them seen just once. The CDR3 totals 14 residues. Details on this clonotype: A read error may produce the germline difference seen at one junction end.

Sequenced sample: distant non-tumor lung tissue. The origin of this receptor is a man aged 30-40 years with non-small cell lung cancer. This chain connects TRBV12-3 or TRBV12-4 to TRBJ2-5, with D unclear. The CDR3 sequence: CASGFPGTQETQYF. The DNA of the CDR3 is TGTGCCAGCGGTTTCCCCGGCACGCAAGAGACCCAGTACTTC.